This T cell receptor (beta chain) was identified during a study of cytomegalovirus exposure and HLA in healthy donors. Germline values: CDR1 SGHNT, CDR2 YYREEE (reference sequence). CDR3 length equals 16 residues. V lost 0 bases, J lost 7 bases, and 11 bases stayed unmatched. PCR involved 60 Vbeta and 13 Jbeta primers. Profiled with immunoSEQ multiplex PCR; TCRdb holds only in-frame clones, not every one. The sample yields around 180,000 clones, over 65% seen once. Sequenced sample: PBMCs. The V gene is TRBV5-4, the J gene TRBJ2-7; the match to TRBD1 covers 9 bases. This receptor was taken from a man between 60 and 75 years old in good health and CMV-seronegative. The CDR3: CASSLGGAQGAGEQYF. The CDR3 DNA reads as TGTGCCAGCAGCTTGGGGGGGGCACAGGGGGCGGGTGAGCAGTACTTC.